This T cell receptor (beta chain) was identified in a study of blood T cell repertoires in COVID-19 (TCRdb year 2020). With respect to the entire study: Collaborator samples came from the United States, Italy and Spain and covered acute and convalescent phases of COVID-19. The material from the prospective study consisted of cDNA or gDNA derived from T cells, B-cell-depleted T cells, or PBMCs. Subjects who had been exposed to COVID-19, were actively infected with it, or had recovered from it provided the deeply sampled blood TCRbeta repertoires that made up the dataset. The repertoires were released in a freely available public database intended as a resource for research on the immune response to SARS-CoV-2. The samples were drawn from two sources: the first 160 participants of the ongoing ImmuneRACE study, and fewer than 1,500 subjects contributed by 6 global collaborators. Sample metadata almost always included a de-identified subject ID, COVID-19 status, age in years and sex. Where available, HLA class I and class II types were taken from metadata supplied by the sample provider and were not determined by assay-based typing.

V is shortened by 0 bases, J by 0 bases, and the region joining them spans 11 bases. The germline V gene encodes CDR1 SGDLS and CDR2 YYNGEE. The CDR3, cysteine through phenylalanine, is 16 amino acids long. Left in the record is the CDR3 DNA by itself, 48 bases read in frame from the first base. The full study reports these points: How much clinical and demographic metadata was included differed by source and by participant, and the metadata was provided uncurated.

One collaborating source in Seattle enrolled patients while the patients were actively infected and followed the patients over time throughout the course of disease. The collaborating institutions used their own protocols to collect whole blood in K2EDTA tubes. For TCRbeta analysis, collaborators shipped samples as frozen whole blood, isolated PBMCs, or DNA extracted from either of those sample types. The immunoSEQ Assay, a bias-controlled multiplex PCR, was used to amplify TCRbeta CDR3 regions from genomic DNA. The authors' pipeline ran thus. Nucleated cell counts per sample were estimated from amplification of reference gene primers within the assay. To quantify the absolute abundance of each unique TCRbeta CDR3 rearrangement, sequence reads were collapsed and filtered. For each sample, productive Simpson clonality was calculated as the square root of Simpson's diversity index over productive rearrangements. Here the immuneACCESS table is served through TCRdb, limited to in-frame sequences with V and J called. Missing clones are a known gap in these copies; in checked studies unresolved V genes cover under half, and the rest lacks a known reason. For V, J and clone size, that table is used; D and trimming come from the DNA. This sample has around 130,000 clones in its table, and approximately 90% of those were observed once. The top ten clones comprise 2.5% of the sample.

Concerning this clone: Which antigen it targets is not known. Nothing much larger sits one base from this clone, and base qualities are not available.

Sample: peripheral blood. The clonotype originates from a human donor with COVID-19, enrolled during active disease. The donor label of this sample is uncertain. The sequence links TRBV9 to TRBJ2-3; D gene: possibly TRBD1, on 6 matching bases. The nucleotide sequence reads as follows: TGTGCCAGCAGCGTAGGGGTGGGGGCTAGCACAGATACGCAGTATTTT. It specifies CASSVGVGASTDTQYF. With all but the CDR3 taken from the reference TRBV9 and TRBJ2-3 genes, the full variable domain is: DSGVTQTPKHLITATGQRVTLRCSPRSGDLSVYWYQQSLDQGLQFLIQYYNGEERAKGNILERFSAQQFPDLHSELNLSSLELGDSALYFCASSVGVGASTDTQYFGPGTRLTVL.